These 6 T cell receptor beta chains were all obtained from the same sample, sequenced in a study of cytomegalovirus exposure and HLA in healthy donors. Amplification used 60 Vbeta primers and 13 Jbeta primers. Clones were sequenced by immunoSEQ multiplex PCR, and TCRdb holds only the in-frame ones, with some missing. The top ten clones hold 1.5% of a sample with 160,000 or so clones, approximately 88% of them seen once. The sequenced material came from PBMCs. Receptors originate from a woman younger than 30 in good health and CMV-seronegative.

The chain carries TRBV4-1 and TRBJ2-3; D perhaps matches TRBD1 (6 bases). Germline V gene data show CDR1 as MGHRA and CDR2 as YSYEKL. The V and J ends lost 6 bases and 7 bases respectively, with 20 bases between them. This CDR3 is 15 amino acids long. The CDR3 DNA is TGCGCCAGCAGGGGGGCAGAAGGGCTTGTACATACGCAGTATTTT. Translated, it gives CASRGAEGLVHTQYF.

CDR3 nucleotide sequence: TGTGCCAGCAGCTCGGAGGACAGAACTTTAGGCTACACCTTC. Its protein is CASSSEDRTLGYTF. The chain joins TRBV5-6 to TRBJ1-2, with D perhaps TRBD1 (6 bases). Germline CDR1 and CDR2: SGHDT and YYEEEE. Trimming took 3 bases from V and 8 from J, leaving 17 bases between them. This CDR3 is 14 amino acids long.

The CDR3 bases are TGTGCCAGCAGCACAGACAGGGGGCGACTCACCGGGGAGCTGTTTTTT. Translation: CASSTDRGRLTGELFF. The chain links TRBV5-8 to TRBJ2-2, with 10 bases identical to TRBD1. The CDR3 totals 16 residues. V was clipped by 4 bases and J by 4 bases; unmatched bases: 7. Looked up from germline, CDR1 is SGHTS and CDR2 is YDEGEE.

In DNA form, the CDR3 reads TGTGCCACCAGCATGGACAGGACGCTCTCTCTCTTACCCGGGGAGCTGTTTTTT. It yields the protein CATSMDRTLSLLPGELFF. V gene TRBV15 combines with J gene TRBJ2-2; 7 bases match TRBD1. Germline V gene lookup returns CDR1 LNHNV and CDR2 YYDKDF (reference sequence). The junction had 17 bases not matched to a gene; V was cut back by 4 bases and J by 6 bases. This CDR3 is 18 amino acids long.

The chain employs TRBV5-6 and TRBJ1-2; 7 nucleotides agree with TRBD1. The CDR3 spans 16 residues. The ends lost 4 bases at V and 7 bases at J; junction bases unmatched: 16. CDR1 and CDR2 from the germline V gene are SGHDT and YYEEEE. The CDR3 DNA is TGTGCCAGCAGCCAGGATCTAGCAGGGGGTAGGGCTGGCTACACCTTC. Translating gives CASSQDLAGGRAGYTF.

The J gene is TRBJ1-1, the V gene TRBV7-8; D perhaps matches TRBD1 (5 bases). Germline values: CDR1 SGHVS, CDR2 FQNEAQ. V was clipped by 2 bases and J by 1 base, with 20 bases between them. The CDR3 covers 18 residues. The CDR3 protein is CASSLNGAGGGGNTEAFF. CDR3 DNA sequence: TGTGCCAGCAGCTTAAACGGGGCGGGCGGGGGAGGGAACACTGAAGCTTTCTTT.